This T cell receptor (beta chain) was sequenced during a study of OX40 agonist ivuxolimab in advanced cancers. In the study overall: Ivuxolimab, an antibody acting as an agonist of OX40 (CD134), was used to treat patients. Checkpoint inhibitors had been given previously to roughly 40% of patients. Study-wide points: In general, CD8+ T cells held more expanded clones than CD4+ did, on average. The study observed clonal expansion of CD4+ and CD8+ blood T cells by week 6 at 0.1 to 3.0 mg/kg.

To note about this clone: Its antigen remains unidentified.

The germline gives CDR1 MNHEY, CDR2 SMNVEV (reference sequence). The CDR3 spans 16 residues. The V segment lost 3 bases and the J segment 3 bases; nucleotides outside the gene matches: 9. Sequencing used immunoSEQ multiplex PCR; TCRdb keeps in-frame clones, though not all of them. The data show tens of thousands of clones, 80% to 95% seen once. The sample consisted of CD4+ or CD8+ T cells sorted from blood, taken in a trial of the OX40 agonist ivuxolimab. The clonotype originates from an adult with an advanced solid tumor such as melanoma, head and neck, liver or kidney cancer. The chain joins TRBV27 to TRBJ1-1; 8 bases agree with TRBD1. CDR3 sequence (DNA): TGTGCCAGCAGTTTCAGGGGGACAGGACACGACACTGAAGCTTTCTTT. This sequence encodes CASSFRGTGHDTEAFF.